Described below is a single T cell receptor (beta chain) sequence and its context. Its antigen is still unknown. The data originate from a study of T cell repertoires in cytomegalovirus infection. Study-level results: Clonotype analysis showed dominance of the ex vivo response by HLA-C-restricted CMV-specific TCR beta clonotypes.

Via MiXCR, TCRdb re-called the reads, giving one row per CDR3 protein. The sample lists hundreds of thousands of distinct CDR3 sequences, 24% occurring once. The CDR3 contains 13 residues. Germline V CDR1 and CDR2: LNHDA, SQIVND (reference sequence). V shed 9 bases and J shed 6 bases, with 14 bases lying between them. The chain has TRBV19 and TRBJ2-2; possibly TRBD1 or TRBD2 for D (5 bases each). The clonotype was recovered from a human donor in good health (CMV status not recorded). Some clones in this sample may be carry-over from other donors' samples. The sequenced sample consisted of CD8+ T cells from PBMCs. The CDR3 region is CASREHGPGELFF. DNA of the CDR3: TGTGCCAGCAGGGAGCACGGTCCCGGGGAGCTGTTTTTT.